Following are 18 T cell receptor beta chains from one sample sequenced in a study of early T cells in non-severe SARS-CoV-2 infection (dated by TCRdb to the early 2020s). The method behind the library was 5' RACE. For sequencing, a NextSeq 500 was employed. Using fastp trimming at Q25 and MiXCR clonotype assembly, TCRdb reanalyzed the public sequencing data and kept in-frame beta chains. For every CDR3 protein sequence, its rows merge into one entry that carries the most common genes and DNA. The sample contains some 50,000 distinct CDR3 sequences, approximately 5.1% of them found a single time. Roughly 5.2% of the sample goes to the ten largest clones. Here the sequenced sample was whole blood, taken at baseline. The receptors stem from an adult who was a healthcare worker with PCR-confirmed SARS-CoV-2 infection or an uninfected control (not recorded which).

The CDR3 DNA sequence: TGTGCCAGCAGCAAGCCCCGGGACTCCTACAATGAGCAGTTCTTC. This encodes CASSKPRDSYNEQFF. The gene calls are TRBV7-9 and TRBJ2-1, with TRBD2 as a possible D gene (5 bases). The CDR3 length is 15 residues. V lost 5 bases, J lost 0 bases, and 11 bases lay in between. Germline V gene sequence: CDR1 SEHNR, CDR2 FQNEAQ (reference sequence).

The rearrangement uses TRBV30 and TRBJ1-1; D is uncertain. The CDR3 contains 11 residues. V shed 4 bases and J shed 0 bases, with 3 bases lying between them. The germline V gene encodes CDR1 GTSNPN and CDR2 SVGIG (reference sequence). CDR3 coding DNA: TGTGCCTGGAAGGTGAACACTGAAGCTTTCTTT. Residues: CAWKVNTEAFF. Combining the CDR3 with reference TRBV30 and TRBJ1-1 gives the whole variable domain SQTIHQWPATLVQPVGSPLSLECTVEGTSNPNLYWYRQAAGRGLQLLFYSVGIGQISSEVPQNLSASRPQDRQFILSSKKLLLSDSGFYLCAWKVNTEAFFGQGTRLTVV.

This clonotype was counted many times. V and J are TRBV30 and TRBJ1-1, with TRBD1 as a possible D gene (6 bases). CDR1 is GTSNPN, CDR2 SVGIG, per germline (reference sequence). The CDR3 is 14 amino acids. Trimming took off 5 bases at V and 0 bases at J, with 13 bases between the two ends. The CDR3 loop is CAWAKTGLNTEAFF. The CDR3 DNA is TGTGCCTGGGCGAAAACAGGGTTGAACACTGAAGCTTTCTTT.

There are many counts of this clonotype. V gene TRBV9 combines with J gene TRBJ2-3, with D unclear. Between the trimmed V and J ends, which lost 1 base and 4 bases, there was a span of 10 bases. The CDR3 runs to 14 residues. Germline-derived CDR1 and CDR2 are SGDLS and YYNGEE. This CDR3 is CASSVNHIPDTQYF. As DNA, the CDR3 is TGTGCCAGCAGCGTAAATCATATACCAGATACGCAGTATTTT.

This clonotype was seen ten or more times. The rearrangement joins TRBV7-9 to TRBJ2-7; 7 bases align to TRBD1. The V gene end was trimmed by 4 bases and the J gene end by 2 bases; junction bases not matched to a gene: 14. CDR3 length: 17 residues. Germline values: CDR1 SEHNR, CDR2 FQNEAQ (reference sequence). Here the CDR3 reads CASSSPRGQPNTYEQYF. The CDR3 coding sequence is TGTGCCAGCAGCTCACCGAGGGGACAGCCTAACACCTACGAGCAGTACTTC.

At least ten counts were recorded for this clonotype. The J gene is TRBJ1-1, the V gene TRBV3-1; 8 nucleotides match TRBD1. Germline V lookup: CDR1 LGHDT, CDR2 YNNKEL (reference sequence). This CDR3 is built from 16 residues. V gave up 1 base and J gave up 4 bases; unmatched junction bases: 8. The CDR3 spells CASSQVLQGAVTEAFF. The CDR3 DNA is TGTGCCAGCAGCCAAGTCCTCCAGGGGGCGGTCACTGAAGCTTTCTTT.

The chain joins TRBV11-2 to TRBJ2-3; D gene uncertain. The CDR3 consists of 13 residues. The V end was cut by 0 bases, the J end by 8 bases, with 9 bases between. Germline CDR1 reads SGHAT; CDR2 reads FQNNGV. The CDR3 loop reads CASSLELVGTQYF. CDR3 nucleotide sequence: TGTGCCAGCAGCTTAGAATTAGTAGGTACGCAGTATTTT.

This clonotype was counted only a few times. The chain couples TRBV3-1 to TRBJ2-7; no clear D gene. This CDR3 region has 14 residues. Germline CDR1 is LGHDT and CDR2 is YNNKEL (reference sequence). V was shortened by 0 bases and J by 4 bases, with 10 bases between the two germline ends. The CDR3 is CASSQDGKGYEQYF. Written as DNA, the CDR3 is TGTGCCAGCAGCCAAGATGGGAAAGGGTACGAGCAGTACTTC.

This clonotype was picked up many times. The V and J genes are TRBV20-1 and TRBJ2-3; no firm D call. CDR1 and CDR2 (germline): DFQATT, SNEGSKA (reference sequence). Trimming cost V 6 bases and J 0 bases, with 4 bases left between them. The CDR3 length is 11 residues. The CDR3 DNA sequence: TGCAGTGCAGCGAGCACAGATACGCAGTATTTT. Translation gives CSAASTDTQYF.

The chain couples TRBV6-5 to TRBJ2-7; D assignment may be TRBD1 or TRBD2 (5 bases each). Germline CDR1 reads MNHEY; CDR2 reads SVGAGI. The CDR3 has 13 residues. Trimming took 5 bases from V and 7 from J, leaving 15 bases between them. Here the CDR3 reads CASSLGRRSEQYF. CDR3 DNA: TGTGCCAGCAGTCTGGGACGGCGTTCAGAGCAGTACTTC.

This clonotype was recorded a few times. The chain combines TRBV2 with TRBJ2-5; D unclear. This CDR3 contains 12 residues. Germline CDR1 SNHLY, CDR2 FYNNEI. The germline V and J ends were trimmed by 7 bases and 2 bases, with 8 bases remaining between them. Written as DNA, the CDR3 is TGTGCCAGCACTCTTCGGCAAGAGACCCAGTACTTC. Translation: CASTLRQETQYF.

This clonotype was observed at least ten times. The rearrangement joins TRBV20-1 to TRBJ2-7, with 8 bases aligning to TRBD2. Losses at the gene ends were 0 bases for V and 0 bases for J; bases not matched to a gene: 10. This CDR3 has 17 amino acids. Germline lookup yields CDR1 DFQATT and CDR2 SNEGSKA (reference sequence). CDR3: CSARDLSQSGSSYEQYF. CDR3 nucleotide sequence: TGCAGTGCTAGAGATCTCTCGCAAAGCGGGAGCTCCTACGAGCAGTACTTC.

This clonotype was counted at least ten times. The chain recombines TRBV20-1 with TRBJ2-7; no clear D gene. This CDR3 comprises 17 residues. V shed 2 bases and J shed 2 bases, with 22 bases lying between them. The V gene's germline CDR1 is DFQATT and CDR2 SNEGSKA (reference sequence). The CDR3 here is CSARPKQRVPGTYEQYF. The CDR3 nucleotides are TGCAGTGCTAGACCCAAGCAAAGGGTACCCGGTACCTACGAGCAGTACTTC.

The V call is TRBV10-3, the J call TRBJ2-1; 11 positions agree with TRBD2. The CDR3 is 14 residues long. In germline, CDR1 is ENHRY, CDR2 SYGVKD. The trim removed 10 bases at V and 7 bases at J, leaving 9 bases unmatched. DNA for the CDR3: TGTGCCAGCGCGGGGGGACTAGCGGAAAATGAGCAGTTCTTC. Translated, it gives CASAGGLAENEQFF.

This clonotype was counted many times. The chain couples TRBV19 to TRBJ1-5; D is ambiguous. The V end was cut by 5 bases, the J end by 1 base, with 12 bases between. The V gene's germline CDR1 is LNHDA and CDR2 SQIVND (reference sequence). CDR3 length: 15 amino acids. The CDR3 DNA sequence: TGTGCCAGTAGTTCCACAGTCCAGAGCAATCAGCCCCAGCATTTT. Translated: CASSSTVQSNQPQHF.

Ten or more counts support this clonotype. The V gene is TRBV20-1, the J gene TRBJ2-7, with 13 bases identical to TRBD2. V lost 5 bases and J lost 4; bases outside the gene matches: 8. CDR3 length: 15 residues. Germline V lookup: CDR1 DFQATT, CDR2 SNEGSKA (reference sequence). The chain's CDR3 is CSARSLAGGRYEQYF. DNA of the CDR3: TGCAGTGCTCGTTCACTAGCGGGAGGGCGATACGAGCAGTACTTC.

This clonotype was seen at least ten times. The chain joins TRBV6-6 to TRBJ2-5; 10 bases agree with TRBD2. This CDR3 spans 17 amino acids. V was clipped by 2 bases and J by 4 bases; unmatched bases: 10. Germline V lookup: CDR1 MNHNY, CDR2 SVGAGI (reference sequence). CDR3 nucleotide sequence: TGTGCCAGCAGTTACGATACTAGCGGGGCCCTCTCAGAGACCCAGTACTTC. Its protein is CASSYDTSGALSETQYF.

This clonotype was detected ten times or more. The chain joins TRBV9 to TRBJ2-2, with D perhaps given as TRBD1 or TRBD2 (5 bases each). The CDR3 extends over 14 amino acids. Per the germline V gene, CDR1 is SGDLS and CDR2 is YYNGEE. V was pared by 8 bases and J by 3 bases, with 14 bases between. Written as DNA, the CDR3 is TGTGCCAGTATGGGGGAGAGTTACACCGGGGAGCTGTTTTTT. Translation gives CASMGESYTGELFF.